Listed below are T cell receptor beta chains from one sample, sequenced in a study of shared clonotypes between healthy human individuals. The table came from immunoSEQ multiplex PCR; TCRdb's copy has only in-frame clones and leaves some out. The sample records about 2.1 million clones, roughly 91% being singletons. Material: naive CD8+ T cells from PBMCs. The origin of the receptors is a man between 18 and 29 years old in good health. Some clones in this sample may be carry-over from other donors' samples. Each CDR3 is given with its conserved first and last residue. A D gene is named only where the DNA matches it firmly. Size is stated for part of the rows, as once, few or many counts, or as a class when the clone is expanded.

v_gene: TRBV6-1; abundance: few; d_gene: NA; j_gene: TRBJ1-2; CDR3nt: TGTGCCAGCCTCCAGAACGCTATACTAAACTATGGCTACACCTTC; CDR3aa: CASLQNAILNYGYTF
v_gene: TRBV5-8; abundance: NA; d_gene: TRBD1; j_gene: TRBJ2-5; CDR3nt: TGTGCCAGCAGCTTCGGGACAGGGAATTCAGAGACCCAGTACTTC; CDR3aa: CASSFGTGNSETQYF
v_gene: TRBV30; abundance: few; d_gene: NA; j_gene: TRBJ1-1; CDR3nt: TGTGCCTGGAGTGTAGAGGCTGGGGGCGGAAGGACTGAAGCTTTCTTT; CDR3aa: CAWSVEAGGGRTEAFF
v_gene: TRBV19; abundance: NA; d_gene: NA; j_gene: TRBJ1-2; CDR3nt: TGTGCCAGTAGTGTCCGGGCCCCGAACTATGGCTACACCTTC; CDR3aa: CASSVRAPNYGYTF
v_gene: TRBV2; abundance: NA; d_gene: TRBD1; j_gene: TRBJ1-1; CDR3nt: TGTGCCAGCTGTTCCTCAGGGGGGGGGACTGAAGCTTTCTTT; CDR3aa: CASCSSGGGTEAFF
v_gene: TRBV19; abundance: NA; d_gene: NA; j_gene: TRBJ1-1; CDR3nt: TGTGCCAGTTGGACCATGAACACTGAAGCTTTCTTT; CDR3aa: CASWTMNTEAFF
v_gene: TRBV7-8; abundance: NA; d_gene: NA; j_gene: TRBJ2-1; CDR3nt: TGTGCCAGCCAAGGGGCGGGGCAGGGCTCCTACAATGAGCAGTTCTTC; CDR3aa: CASQGAGQGSYNEQFF
v_gene: TRBV27; abundance: NA; d_gene: NA; j_gene: TRBJ1-1; CDR3nt: TGTGCCAGCAGTCTCCTTCCAGGTAGCGAGGACACTGAAGCTTTCTTT; CDR3aa: CASSLLPGSEDTEAFF
v_gene: TRBV11-2; abundance: NA; d_gene: NA; j_gene: TRBJ2-2; CDR3nt: TGTGCCAGCAGCACCATCCTGTCCGGGGAGCTGTTTTTT; CDR3aa: CASSTILSGELFF
v_gene: TRBV10-1; abundance: NA; d_gene: NA; j_gene: TRBJ1-1; CDR3nt: TGCGCCAGCAGTGAGCGCCGTAACACTGAAGCTTTCTTT; CDR3aa: CASSERRNTEAFF
v_gene: TRBV7-9; abundance: NA; d_gene: TRBD1; j_gene: TRBJ1-2; CDR3nt: TGTGCCAGCAGCTTATGGGACAGGAACTATGGCTACACCTTC; CDR3aa: CASSLWDRNYGYTF
v_gene: TRBV27; abundance: NA; d_gene: NA; j_gene: TRBJ1-1; CDR3nt: TGTGCCAGCAGTTTTCGGGGCCCGAACACTGAAGCTTTCTTT; CDR3aa: CASSFRGPNTEAFF
v_gene: TRBV7-9; abundance: NA; d_gene: TRBD2; j_gene: TRBJ2-7; CDR3nt: TGTGCCAGCAGCGCTAGCGGAGCCTACGAGCAGTACTTC; CDR3aa: CASSASGAYEQYF
v_gene: TRBV15; abundance: NA; d_gene: NA; j_gene: TRBJ2-3; CDR3nt: TGTGCCACCAGCAGAGCCGGAGATACGCAGTATTTT; CDR3aa: CATSRAGDTQYF
v_gene: TRBV4-3; abundance: NA; d_gene: TRBD2; j_gene: TRBJ2-3; CDR3nt: TGCGCCAGCAGCCAAGAGGGGGGGCTAGCGGGAGAAGATACGCAGTATTTT; CDR3aa: CASSQEGGLAGEDTQYF
v_gene: TRBV4-3; abundance: NA; d_gene: NA; j_gene: TRBJ2-1; CDR3nt: TGCGCCAGCAGCCAAGATCCGACGGATAGCTCCTACAATGAGCAGTTCTTC; CDR3aa: CASSQDPTDSSYNEQFF
v_gene: TRBV4-1; abundance: NA; d_gene: TRBD2; j_gene: TRBJ2-5; CDR3nt: TGCGCCAGCAGCCCCGAATCGGGGGGGAGGGCTTGGGAGACCCAGTACTTC; CDR3aa: CASSPESGGRAWETQYF
v_gene: TRBV6-1; abundance: NA; d_gene: NA; j_gene: TRBJ1-5; CDR3nt: TGTGCCAGCAGTGAAGATCTTAGGAGGGGAAAGAGACAGCCCCAGCATTTT; CDR3aa: CASSEDLRRGKRQPQHF
v_gene: TRBV21-1; abundance: NA; d_gene: NA; j_gene: TRBJ2-1; CDR3nt: TGTGCCAGCAGGACAGAGCCCAATTTATTAGAGTCCTACAATGAGCAGTTCTTC; CDR3aa: CASRTEPNLLESYNEQFF
v_gene: TRBV5-8; abundance: NA; d_gene: NA; j_gene: TRBJ2-2; CDR3nt: TGTGCCAACAAAAAGCTTAGGCCTTCCGGGGAGCTGTTTTTT; CDR3aa: CANKKLRPSGELFF
v_gene: TRBV9; abundance: NA; d_gene: NA; j_gene: TRBJ2-7; CDR3nt: TGTGCCAGCAGCGTAGAATACCGGTCCTACGAGCAGTACTTC; CDR3aa: CASSVEYRSYEQYF
v_gene: TRBV7-6; abundance: NA; d_gene: NA; j_gene: TRBJ2-7; CDR3nt: TGTGCCAGCAGCTTCATGTGGGCAGGGGATTCAGGAGAGCAGTACTTC; CDR3aa: CASSFMWAGDSGEQYF
v_gene: TRBV5-8; abundance: once; d_gene: NA; j_gene: TRBJ1-1; CDR3nt: TGTGCCAGCAGCTTGCTCCGCATGAACACTGAAGCTTTCTTT; CDR3aa: CASSLLRMNTEAFF
v_gene: TRBV7-3; abundance: NA; d_gene: NA; j_gene: TRBJ2-5; CDR3nt: TGTGCCAGCAGCTTAACTAGAGGGATAGCTAAAGAGACCCAGTACTTC; CDR3aa: CASSLTRGIAKETQYF
v_gene: TRBV19; abundance: NA; d_gene: TRBD1; j_gene: TRBJ2-3; CDR3nt: TGTGCCAGTACCCCCTCCGGACAGGGGAGAACAGATACGCAGTATTTT; CDR3aa: CASTPSGQGRTDTQYF
v_gene: TRBV28; abundance: NA; d_gene: NA; j_gene: TRBJ1-4; CDR3nt: TGTGCCAGCATCCCCTTTCGCGGTAATGAAAAACTGTTTTTT; CDR3aa: CASIPFRGNEKLFF
v_gene: TRBV5-1; abundance: NA; d_gene: NA; j_gene: TRBJ2-5; CDR3nt: TGCGCCAGCAGCTTCCGGGCAGGAGAGACCCAGTACTTC; CDR3aa: CASSFRAGETQYF
v_gene: TRBV6-1; abundance: NA; d_gene: NA; j_gene: TRBJ1-1; CDR3nt: TGTGCCAGCATCGCCAGGTTTGTTAGGACTGAAGCTTTCTTT; CDR3aa: CASIARFVRTEAFF
v_gene: TRBV5-6; abundance: NA; d_gene: TRBD1; j_gene: TRBJ2-1; CDR3nt: TGTGCCAGCAGCTTGGGGACAGGGGTCTACAATGAGCAGTTCTTC; CDR3aa: CASSLGTGVYNEQFF
v_gene: TRBV29-1; abundance: once; d_gene: TRBD1; j_gene: TRBJ2-7; CDR3nt: TGCAGCGTTGGGGGGACAGGTATTTTGTCTGGGTACGAGCAGTACTTC; CDR3aa: CSVGGTGILSGYEQYF
v_gene: TRBV5-6; abundance: NA; d_gene: TRBD1; j_gene: TRBJ2-3; CDR3nt: TGTGCCAGCAGCTCCCGATACCCGGACAGGGGGGGCACAGATACGCAGTATTTT; CDR3aa: CASSSRYPDRGGTDTQYF
v_gene: TRBV7-3; abundance: NA; d_gene: TRBD1; j_gene: TRBJ1-1; CDR3nt: TGTGCCAGCAGCATGGACAGGGCGACTGAAGCTTTCTTT; CDR3aa: CASSMDRATEAFF
v_gene: TRBV23-1; abundance: NA; d_gene: TRBD1; j_gene: TRBJ2-7; CDR3nt: TGCGCCAGCAGTCAATCGGGGACAGGGCTTTACGAGCAGTACTTC; CDR3aa: CASSQSGTGLYEQYF
v_gene: TRBV7-3; abundance: NA; d_gene: NA; j_gene: TRBJ2-1; CDR3nt: TGTGCCAGCAGCTTACTCGCGGGGAGAGACAATGAGCAGTTCTTC; CDR3aa: CASSLLAGRDNEQFF
v_gene: TRBV7-9; abundance: NA; d_gene: NA; j_gene: TRBJ1-2; CDR3nt: TGTGCCAGCAGCTTAGTATCCAGGGTAGTAAGCTACACCTTC; CDR3aa: CASSLVSRVVSYTF
v_gene: TRBV9; abundance: NA; d_gene: NA; j_gene: TRBJ1-2; CDR3nt: TGTGCCAGCAGCGGGCGGGGCAGGGTCTATGGCTACACCTTC; CDR3aa: CASSGRGRVYGYTF
v_gene: TRBV9; abundance: NA; d_gene: NA; j_gene: TRBJ1-1; CDR3nt: TGTGCCAGCAGCGTAGCCCCTACTGCACAGGCGAACACTGAAGCTTTCTTT; CDR3aa: CASSVAPTAQANTEAFF
v_gene: TRBV13; abundance: NA; d_gene: TRBD1; j_gene: TRBJ1-2; CDR3nt: TGTGCCAGCAGCTCACCCGGACAGGCCATCACTAACTATGGCTACACCTTC; CDR3aa: CASSSPGQAITNYGYTF
v_gene: TRBV4-1; abundance: NA; d_gene: NA; j_gene: TRBJ2-3; CDR3nt: TGCGCCAGCAGCCGGAGGGGTGATACGCAGTATTTT; CDR3aa: CASSRRGDTQYF
v_gene: TRBV27; abundance: NA; d_gene: NA; j_gene: TRBJ2-3; CDR3nt: TGTGCCAGCAGTGGGACGAGGGATACGCAGTATTTT; CDR3aa: CASSGTRDTQYF
v_gene: TRBV7-6; abundance: NA; d_gene: NA; j_gene: TRBJ2-7; CDR3nt: TGTGCCAGCAGCTTAGGGGCAGGACGCTCCTACGAGCAGTACTTC; CDR3aa: CASSLGAGRSYEQYF
v_gene: TRBV6-6; abundance: NA; d_gene: TRBD1; j_gene: TRBJ1-1; CDR3nt: TGTGCCAGCAGTTACTCTCAGGGGGCAGGCACTGAAGCTTTCTTT; CDR3aa: CASSYSQGAGTEAFF
v_gene: TRBV29-1; abundance: NA; d_gene: NA; j_gene: TRBJ2-7; CDR3nt: TGCAGCGTTTTGGGGGGGCCAAAATCCTACGAGCAGTACTTC; CDR3aa: CSVLGGPKSYEQYF
v_gene: TRBV19; abundance: NA; d_gene: TRBD2; j_gene: TRBJ2-7; CDR3nt: TGTGCCAGTAGTATGAGGGCGGGAGGCGTCTACGAGCAGTACTTC; CDR3aa: CASSMRAGGVYEQYF
v_gene: TRBV27; abundance: NA; d_gene: NA; j_gene: TRBJ2-7; CDR3nt: TGTGCCAGCACCCAAGGGATTGGGGGCGAGCAGTACTTC; CDR3aa: CASTQGIGGEQYF
v_gene: TRBV7-9; abundance: NA; d_gene: NA; j_gene: TRBJ2-3; CDR3nt: TGTGCCAGCAGCATCACTGGCAGAGATACGCAGTATTTT; CDR3aa: CASSITGRDTQYF
v_gene: TRBV7-9; abundance: NA; d_gene: NA; j_gene: TRBJ2-7; CDR3nt: TGTGCCAGCACCCTCCCGACAGGAAACCCCTACGAGCAGTACTTC; CDR3aa: CASTLPTGNPYEQYF
v_gene: TRBV19; abundance: once; d_gene: NA; j_gene: TRBJ1-2; CDR3nt: TGTGCCAGTCGCGGGTGGAACGGCGGCTACACCTTC; CDR3aa: CASRGWNGGYTF
v_gene: TRBV4-1; abundance: NA; d_gene: NA; j_gene: TRBJ2-7; CDR3nt: TGCGCCAGCAGCCCCGGGACCCCGAACATCTACGAGCAGTACTTC; CDR3aa: CASSPGTPNIYEQYF
v_gene: TRBV7-9; abundance: NA; d_gene: TRBD1; j_gene: TRBJ2-7; CDR3nt: TGTGCCAGCAGCCCCCGGGACAGGGGCTCCTACGAGCAGTACTTC; CDR3aa: CASSPRDRGSYEQYF
v_gene: TRBV9; abundance: NA; d_gene: NA; j_gene: TRBJ2-5; CDR3nt: TGTGCCAGCAGCGTAGAGACCGGCGATTGGACCCAGTACTTC; CDR3aa: CASSVETGDWTQYF
v_gene: TRBV7-9; abundance: NA; d_gene: NA; j_gene: TRBJ2-3; CDR3nt: TGTGCCAGCAGCTTATACGGCGGAAGCACAGATACGCAGTATTTT; CDR3aa: CASSLYGGSTDTQYF
v_gene: TRBV10-3; abundance: NA; d_gene: NA; j_gene: TRBJ2-7; CDR3nt: TGTGCCATCAGTGAGTCAGAGGGGGACTACGAGCAGTACTTC; CDR3aa: CAISESEGDYEQYF
v_gene: TRBV10-3; abundance: NA; d_gene: TRBD2; j_gene: TRBJ2-3; CDR3nt: TGTGCCTCACGGGGGGAGTTCCACACAGATACGCAGTATTTT; CDR3aa: CASRGEFHTDTQYF
v_gene: TRBV28; abundance: NA; d_gene: NA; j_gene: TRBJ2-2; CDR3nt: TGTGCCAGCAGTACCCGGACAGGCGGGAACGGGGAGCTGTTTTTT; CDR3aa: CASSTRTGGNGELFF